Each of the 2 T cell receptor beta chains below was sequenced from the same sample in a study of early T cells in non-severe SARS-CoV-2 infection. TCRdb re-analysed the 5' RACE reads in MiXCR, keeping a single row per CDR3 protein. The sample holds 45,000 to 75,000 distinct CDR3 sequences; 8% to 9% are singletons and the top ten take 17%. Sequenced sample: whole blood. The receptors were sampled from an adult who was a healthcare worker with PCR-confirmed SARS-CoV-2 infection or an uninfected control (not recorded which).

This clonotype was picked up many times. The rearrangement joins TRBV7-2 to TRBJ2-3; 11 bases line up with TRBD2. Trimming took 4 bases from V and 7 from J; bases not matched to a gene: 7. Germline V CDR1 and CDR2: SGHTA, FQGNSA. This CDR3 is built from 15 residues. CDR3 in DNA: TGTGCCAGCAGCTCCATAGCGGGAGGGCCCAATACGCAGTATTTT. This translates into CASSSIAGGPNTQYF. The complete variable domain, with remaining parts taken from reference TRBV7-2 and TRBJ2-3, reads GAGVSQSPSNKVTEKGKDVELRCDPISGHTALYWYRQSLGQGLEFLIYFQGNSAPDKSGLPSDRFSAERTGGSVSTLTIQRTQQEDSAVYLCASSSIAGGPNTQYFGPGTRLTVL.

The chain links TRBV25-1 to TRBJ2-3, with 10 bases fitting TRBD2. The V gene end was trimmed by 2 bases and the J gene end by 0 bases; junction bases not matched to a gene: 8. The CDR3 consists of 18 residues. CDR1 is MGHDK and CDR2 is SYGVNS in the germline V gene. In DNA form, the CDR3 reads TGTGCCAGCAGTGAAGTAGGGACTAGCGACCCTAGCACAGATACGCAGTATTTT. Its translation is CASSEVGTSDPSTDTQYF.